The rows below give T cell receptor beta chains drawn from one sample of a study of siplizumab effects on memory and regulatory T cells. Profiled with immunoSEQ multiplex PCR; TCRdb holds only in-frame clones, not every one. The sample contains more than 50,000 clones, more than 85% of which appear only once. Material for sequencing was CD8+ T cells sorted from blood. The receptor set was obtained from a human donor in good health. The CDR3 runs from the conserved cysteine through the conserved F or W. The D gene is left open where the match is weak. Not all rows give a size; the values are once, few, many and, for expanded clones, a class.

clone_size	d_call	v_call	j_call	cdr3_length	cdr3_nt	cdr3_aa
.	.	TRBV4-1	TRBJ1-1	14	TGCGCCAGCAGCCAAGATCGGAGGGGCGCTGAAGCTTTCTTT	CASSQDRRGAEAFF
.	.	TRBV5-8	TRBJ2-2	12	TGTGCCAGCAGCTGGAGCACCGGGGAGCTGTTTTTT	CASSWSTGELFF
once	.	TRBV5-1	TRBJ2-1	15	TGCGCCAGCAGCTTGGGTGGAAGCTCCTACAATGAGCAGTTCTTC	CASSLGGSSYNEQFF
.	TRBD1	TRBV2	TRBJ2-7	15	TGTGCCAGCAGTCAAACCGGGACAGGGTACTACGAGCAGTACTTC	CASSQTGTGYYEQYF
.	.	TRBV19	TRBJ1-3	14	TGTGCCAGTAATTGGGGCGACTCTGGAAACACCATATATTTT	CASNWGDSGNTIYF
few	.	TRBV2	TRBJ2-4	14	TGTGCCAGCAGTGATCCGGACCATGGAAACATTCAGTACTTC	CASSDPDHGNIQYF
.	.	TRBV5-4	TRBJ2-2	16	TGTGCCAGCAGCTTGTTTGTATTCTCCACCACCGGGGAGCTGTTTTTT	CASSLFVFSTTGELFF
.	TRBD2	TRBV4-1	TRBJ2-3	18	TGCGCCAGCAGCCGCACGGGACTAGCGGGACCACTCACAGATACGCAGTATTTT	CASSRTGLAGPLTDTQYF
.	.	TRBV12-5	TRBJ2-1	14	TGTGCTAGTAAAGGGAGCATGGCGGACAATGAGCAGTTCTTC	CASKGSMADNEQFF
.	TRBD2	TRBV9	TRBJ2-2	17	TGTGCCAGCAGCGTGGCCTTACAGCGGGGCGGCACCGGGGAGCTGTTTTTT	CASSVALQRGGTGELFF
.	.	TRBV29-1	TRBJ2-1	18	TGCAGCGTTGAAGATCCTTTAACAAAGATCACTCCATACAATGAGCAGTTCTTC	CSVEDPLTKITPYNEQFF
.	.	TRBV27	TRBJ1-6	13	TGTGCCAGCAGTACGGACAGTTCGGCACCCCTCCACTTT	CASSTDSSAPLHF
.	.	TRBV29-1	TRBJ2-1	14	TGCAGCGTTGAAGTTTGGGTGGTCTACAATGAGCAGTTCTTC	CSVEVWVVYNEQFF
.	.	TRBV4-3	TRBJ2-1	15	TGCGCCAGCAGCCTTCGGGTGAGCTCCTACAATGAGCAGTTCTTC	CASSLRVSSYNEQFF
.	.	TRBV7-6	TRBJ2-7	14	TGTGCCAGCAGCTTAGCACAGGGTTTCTACGAGCAGTACTTC	CASSLAQGFYEQYF
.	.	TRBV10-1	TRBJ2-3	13	TGCGCCAGCAGTAAACCAGGCACAGATACGCAGTATTTT	CASSKPGTDTQYF
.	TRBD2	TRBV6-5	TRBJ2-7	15	TGTGCCAGCAGACCTACTCTAGCGGGCGACTACGAGCAGTACTTC	CASRPTLAGDYEQYF
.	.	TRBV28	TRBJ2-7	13	TGTGCCAGCAGTTTAGAGAGGTACTACGAGCAGTACTTC	CASSLERYYEQYF
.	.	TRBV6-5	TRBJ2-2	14	TGTGCCAGCAGTGAGTTCCGGGTTGGGGGGGAGCTGTTTTTT	CASSEFRVGGELFF
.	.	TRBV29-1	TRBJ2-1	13	TGCAGCGCCCCTGGGAGCGTAATAAATGAGCAGTTCTTC	CSAPGSVINEQFF
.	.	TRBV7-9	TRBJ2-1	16	TGTGCCAGCAGCTTATATAGGCAGGGGATCTACAATGAGCAGTTCTTC	CASSLYRQGIYNEQFF
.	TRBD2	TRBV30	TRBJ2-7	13	TGTGCCTGGATTAGACTAGCGCCCTACGAGCAGTACTTC	CAWIRLAPYEQYF
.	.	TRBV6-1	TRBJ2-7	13	TGTGCCAGCAGTACCAGATCACCCTACGAGCAGTACTTC	CASSTRSPYEQYF
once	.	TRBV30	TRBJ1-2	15	TGTGCCTGGAGTTGGCGGGGGAGAAAGGGCCATGGCTACACCTTC	CAWSWRGRKGHGYTF
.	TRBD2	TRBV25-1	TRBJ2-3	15	TGTGCCAGCAGTGATCCGGGACTAGCTACAGATACGCAGTATTTT	CASSDPGLATDTQYF
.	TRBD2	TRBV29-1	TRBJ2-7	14	TGCAGCGTAGCCGGCGGGGGTAAGACCTACGAGCAGTACTTC	CSVAGGGKTYEQYF
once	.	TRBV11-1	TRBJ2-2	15	TGTGCCAGCAGCTTAGCGGAAGGGTGGACCGGGGAGCTGTTTTTT	CASSLAEGWTGELFF
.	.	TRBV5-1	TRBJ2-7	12	TGCGCCAGCAGCTTGAGTAGGGGGGAGCAGTACTTC	CASSLSRGEQYF
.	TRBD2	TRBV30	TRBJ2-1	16	TGTGCCTGCATCGTGGGGACTAGCGGGAGGGCCCATGAGCAGTTCTTC	CACIVGTSGRAHEQFF
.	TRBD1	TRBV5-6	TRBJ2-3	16	TGTGCCAGCAGCATCGACAGGGGGTCCTACACAGATACGCAGTATTTT	CASSIDRGSYTDTQYF
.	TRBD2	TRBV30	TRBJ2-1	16	TGTGCCTGGAGTGGCGGACTAGATCACTCCTACAATGAGCAGTTCTTC	CAWSGGLDHSYNEQFF
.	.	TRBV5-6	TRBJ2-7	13	TGTGCCAGCAGCGCCGTGGGGCCCTACGAGCAGTACTTC	CASSAVGPYEQYF
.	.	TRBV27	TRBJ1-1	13	TGTGCCAGCAGCGCGACGTTGGGCACTGAAGCTTTCTTT	CASSATLGTEAFF
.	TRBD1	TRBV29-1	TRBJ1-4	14	TGCAGCGTTCAACTGACAGGGTCTAATGAAAAACTGTTTTTT	CSVQLTGSNEKLFF
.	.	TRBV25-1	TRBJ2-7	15	TGTGCCAGCAGTGATCCCCAGGGTTCACTCGACGAGCAGTACTTC	CASSDPQGSLDEQYF
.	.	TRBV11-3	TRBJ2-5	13	TGTGCCAGCAGCTCCCAAACGGGGGAGACCCAGTACTTC	CASSSQTGETQYF
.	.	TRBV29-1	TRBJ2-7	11	TGCAGCGTAGAATCCCCCTACGAGCAGTACTTC	CSVESPYEQYF
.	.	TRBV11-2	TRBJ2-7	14	TGTGCCAGCAGCTGGCGGGACCGTAGGCACGAGCAGTACTTC	CASSWRDRRHEQYF
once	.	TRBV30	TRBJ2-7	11	TGTGCCTGGAATACAGGAGGAGAGCAGTACTTC	CAWNTGGEQYF
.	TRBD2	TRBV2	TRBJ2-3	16	TGTGCCAGCAGTGACGGGACTAGCGGTTACACAGATACGCAGTATTTT	CASSDGTSGYTDTQYF
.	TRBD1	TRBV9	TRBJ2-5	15	TGTGCCAGCAGCGACGGACAGGGGCACGGAGAGACCCAGTACTTC	CASSDGQGHGETQYF